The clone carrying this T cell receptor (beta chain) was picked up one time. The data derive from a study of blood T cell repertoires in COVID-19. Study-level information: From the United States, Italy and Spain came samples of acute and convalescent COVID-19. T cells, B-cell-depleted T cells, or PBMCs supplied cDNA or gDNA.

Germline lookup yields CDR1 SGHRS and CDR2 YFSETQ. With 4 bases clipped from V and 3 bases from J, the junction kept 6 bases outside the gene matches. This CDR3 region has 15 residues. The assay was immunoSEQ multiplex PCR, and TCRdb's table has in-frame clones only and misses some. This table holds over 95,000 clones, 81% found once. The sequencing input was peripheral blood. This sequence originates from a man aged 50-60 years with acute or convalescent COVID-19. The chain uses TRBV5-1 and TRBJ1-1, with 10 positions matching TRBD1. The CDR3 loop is CASSSRQGAYTEAFF. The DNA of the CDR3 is TGCGCCAGCAGCAGCCGACAGGGGGCTTACACTGAAGCTTTCTTT.